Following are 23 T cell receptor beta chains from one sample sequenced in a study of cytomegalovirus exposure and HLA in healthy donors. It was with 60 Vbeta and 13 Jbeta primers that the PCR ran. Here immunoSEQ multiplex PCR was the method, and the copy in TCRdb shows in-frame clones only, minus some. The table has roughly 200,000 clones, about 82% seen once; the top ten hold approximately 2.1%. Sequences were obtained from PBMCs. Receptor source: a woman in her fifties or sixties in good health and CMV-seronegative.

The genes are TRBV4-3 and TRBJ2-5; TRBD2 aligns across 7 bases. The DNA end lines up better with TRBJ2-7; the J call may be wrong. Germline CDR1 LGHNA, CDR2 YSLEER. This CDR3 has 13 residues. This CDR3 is CASSQGGYYEQYF. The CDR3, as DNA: TGCGCCAGCAGCCAGGGAGGGTACTACGAGCAGTACTTC.

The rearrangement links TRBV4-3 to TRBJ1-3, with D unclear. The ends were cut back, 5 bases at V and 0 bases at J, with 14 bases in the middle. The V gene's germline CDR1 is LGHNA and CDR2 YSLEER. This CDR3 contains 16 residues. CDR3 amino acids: CASSESGSDSGNTIYF. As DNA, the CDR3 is TGCGCCAGCAGCGAAAGCGGGTCGGACTCTGGAAACACCATATATTTT.

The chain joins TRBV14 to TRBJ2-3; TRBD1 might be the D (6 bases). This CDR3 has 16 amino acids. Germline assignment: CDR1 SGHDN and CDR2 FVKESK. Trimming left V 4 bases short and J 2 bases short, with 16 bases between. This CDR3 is CASSPRQGLFTDTQYF. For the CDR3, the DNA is TGTGCCAGCAGCCCCCGCCAGGGGCTATTCACAGATACGCAGTATTTT.

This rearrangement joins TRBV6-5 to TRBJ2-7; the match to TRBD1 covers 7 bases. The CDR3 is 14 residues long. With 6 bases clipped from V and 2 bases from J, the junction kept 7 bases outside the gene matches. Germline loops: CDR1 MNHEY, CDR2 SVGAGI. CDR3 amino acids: CASSRTTGPYEQYF. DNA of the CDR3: TGTGCCAGCAGCAGAACGACAGGGCCCTACGAGCAGTACTTC.

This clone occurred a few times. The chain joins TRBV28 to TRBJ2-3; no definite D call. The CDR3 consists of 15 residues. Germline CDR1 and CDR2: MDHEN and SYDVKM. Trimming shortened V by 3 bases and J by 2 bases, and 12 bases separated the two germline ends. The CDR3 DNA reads TGTGCCAGCAGTTTTTATGGCGGTCACACAGATACGCAGTATTTT. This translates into CASSFYGGHTDTQYF.

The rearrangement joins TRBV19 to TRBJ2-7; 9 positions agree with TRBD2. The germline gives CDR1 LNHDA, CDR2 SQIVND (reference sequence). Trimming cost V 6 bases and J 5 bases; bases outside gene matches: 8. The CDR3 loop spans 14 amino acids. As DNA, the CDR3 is TGTGCCAGTAGCCCTGGGGGCGGGAGGGACGAGCAGTACTTC. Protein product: CASSPGGGRDEQYF. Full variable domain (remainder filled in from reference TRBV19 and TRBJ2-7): DGGITQSPKYLFRKEGQNVTLSCEQNLNHDAMYWYRQDPGQGLRLIYYSQIVNDFQKGDIAEGYSVSREKKESFPLTVTSAQKNPTAFYLCASSPGGGRDEQYFGPGTRLTVT.

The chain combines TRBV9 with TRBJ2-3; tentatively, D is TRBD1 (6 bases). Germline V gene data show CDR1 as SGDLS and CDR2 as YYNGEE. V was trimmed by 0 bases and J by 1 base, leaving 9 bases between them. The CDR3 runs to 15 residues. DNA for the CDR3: TGTGCCAGCAGCGTAGAGGCAGGGGGCACAGATACGCAGTATTTT. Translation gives CASSVEAGGTDTQYF. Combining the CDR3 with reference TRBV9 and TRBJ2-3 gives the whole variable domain DSGVTQTPKHLITATGQRVTLRCSPRSGDLSVYWYQQSLDQGLQFLIQYYNGEERAKGNILERFSAQQFPDLHSELNLSSLELGDSALYFCASSVEAGGTDTQYFGPGTRLTVL.

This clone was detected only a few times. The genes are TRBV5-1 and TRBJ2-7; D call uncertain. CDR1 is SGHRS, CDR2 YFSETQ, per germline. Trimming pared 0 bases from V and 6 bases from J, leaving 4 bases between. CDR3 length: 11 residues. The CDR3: CASSLAGEQYF. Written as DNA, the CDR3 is TGCGCCAGCAGCTTGGCCGGCGAGCAGTACTTC.

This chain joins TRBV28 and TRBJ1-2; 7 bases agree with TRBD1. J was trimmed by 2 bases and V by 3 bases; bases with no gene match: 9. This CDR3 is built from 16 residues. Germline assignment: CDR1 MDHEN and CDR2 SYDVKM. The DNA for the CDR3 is TGTGCCAGCAGTTTGACAGGGCCAAACTTGAACTATGGCTACACCTTC. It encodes CASSLTGPNLNYGYTF.

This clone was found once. The CDR3 spells CASSQERASYNEQFF. The CDR3 DNA reads TGTGCCAGCAGCCAAGAGCGGGCCTCCTACAATGAGCAGTTCTTC. This chain uses TRBV2 with TRBJ2-1; a weak D match, TRBD2 (6 bases). The germline CDR1 and CDR2 sequences are SNHLY and FYNNEI. V shed 6 bases and J shed 0 bases, with 12 bases lying between them. The CDR3 sequence is 15 residues long.

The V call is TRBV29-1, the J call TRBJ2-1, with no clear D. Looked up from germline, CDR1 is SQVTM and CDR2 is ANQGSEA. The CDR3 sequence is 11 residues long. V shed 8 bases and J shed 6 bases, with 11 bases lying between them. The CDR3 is CSSSVGNEQFF. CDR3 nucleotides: TGCAGCTCTTCGGTTGGCAATGAGCAGTTCTTC.

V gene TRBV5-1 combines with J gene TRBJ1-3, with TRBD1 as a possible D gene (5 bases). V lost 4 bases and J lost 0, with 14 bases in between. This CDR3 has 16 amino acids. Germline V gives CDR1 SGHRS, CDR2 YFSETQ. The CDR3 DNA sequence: TGCGCCAGCAGCACAACGGACACCAGCTCTGGAAACACCATATATTTT. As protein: CASSTTDTSSGNTIYF.

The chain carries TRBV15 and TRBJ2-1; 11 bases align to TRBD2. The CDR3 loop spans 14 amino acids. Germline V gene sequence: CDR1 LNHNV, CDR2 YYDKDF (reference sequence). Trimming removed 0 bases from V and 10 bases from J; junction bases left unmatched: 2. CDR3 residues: CATSRDRLAGEQFF. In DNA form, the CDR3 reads TGTGCCACCAGCAGAGATAGACTAGCGGGGGAGCAGTTCTTC.

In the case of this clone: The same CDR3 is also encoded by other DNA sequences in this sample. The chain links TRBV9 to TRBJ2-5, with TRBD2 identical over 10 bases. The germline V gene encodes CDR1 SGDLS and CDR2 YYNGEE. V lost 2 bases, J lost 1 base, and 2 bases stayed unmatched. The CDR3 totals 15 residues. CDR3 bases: TGTGCCAGCAGCGTGAGCGGGAGGGCCCAAGAGACCCAGTACTTC. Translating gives CASSVSGRAQETQYF.

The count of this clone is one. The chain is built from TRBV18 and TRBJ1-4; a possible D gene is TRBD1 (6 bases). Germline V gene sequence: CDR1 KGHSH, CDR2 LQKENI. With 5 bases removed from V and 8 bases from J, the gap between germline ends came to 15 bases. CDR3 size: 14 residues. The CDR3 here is CASSSNRVEEKLFF. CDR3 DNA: TGTGCCAGCTCATCAAACAGGGTCGAGGAAAAACTGTTTTTT.

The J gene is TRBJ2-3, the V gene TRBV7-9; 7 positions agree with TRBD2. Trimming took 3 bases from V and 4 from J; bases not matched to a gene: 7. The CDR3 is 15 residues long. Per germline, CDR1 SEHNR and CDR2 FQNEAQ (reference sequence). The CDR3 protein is CASSLSAGVSDTQYF. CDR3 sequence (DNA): TGTGCCAGCAGCTTGTCGGCGGGAGTTTCAGATACGCAGTATTTT.

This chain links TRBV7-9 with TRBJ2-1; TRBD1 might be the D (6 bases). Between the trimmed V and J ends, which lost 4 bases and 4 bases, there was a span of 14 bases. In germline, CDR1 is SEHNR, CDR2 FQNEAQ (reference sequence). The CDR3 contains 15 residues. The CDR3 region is CASSYRVRGYNEQFF. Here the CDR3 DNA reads TGTGCCAGCAGCTACAGGGTGCGAGGATACAATGAGCAGTTCTTC.

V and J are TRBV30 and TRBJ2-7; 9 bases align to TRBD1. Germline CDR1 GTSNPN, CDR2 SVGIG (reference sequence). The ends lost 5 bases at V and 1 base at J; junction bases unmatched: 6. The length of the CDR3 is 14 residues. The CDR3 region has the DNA TGTGCCTGGGCTCCGGGACAGGGTTCCTACGAGCAGTACTTC. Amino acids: CAWAPGQGSYEQYF. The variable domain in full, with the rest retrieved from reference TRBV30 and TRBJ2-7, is SQTIHQWPATLVQPVGSPLSLECTVEGTSNPNLYWYRQAAGRGLQLLFYSVGIGQISSEVPQNLSASRPQDRQFILSSKKLLLSDSGFYLCAWAPGQGSYEQYFGPGTRLTVT.

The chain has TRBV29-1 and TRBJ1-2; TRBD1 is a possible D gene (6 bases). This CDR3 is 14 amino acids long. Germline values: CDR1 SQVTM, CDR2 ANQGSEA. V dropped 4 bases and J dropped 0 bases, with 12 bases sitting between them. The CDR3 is CSVGQDSANYGYTF. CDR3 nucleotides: TGCAGCGTTGGACAGGACTCAGCTAACTATGGCTACACCTTC.

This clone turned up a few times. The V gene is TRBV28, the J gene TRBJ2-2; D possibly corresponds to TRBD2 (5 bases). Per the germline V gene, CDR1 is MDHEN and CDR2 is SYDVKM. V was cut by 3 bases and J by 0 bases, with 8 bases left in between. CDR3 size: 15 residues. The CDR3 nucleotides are TGTGCCAGCAGTTTTTCGGGATCGAACACCGGGGAGCTGTTTTTT. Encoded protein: CASSFSGSNTGELFF. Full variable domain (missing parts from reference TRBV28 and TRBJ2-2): DVKVTQSSRYLVKRTGEKVFLECVQDMDHENMFWYRQDPGLGLRLIYFSYDVKMKEKGDIPEGYSVSREKKERFSLILESASTNQTSMYLCASSFSGSNTGELFFGEGSRLTVL.

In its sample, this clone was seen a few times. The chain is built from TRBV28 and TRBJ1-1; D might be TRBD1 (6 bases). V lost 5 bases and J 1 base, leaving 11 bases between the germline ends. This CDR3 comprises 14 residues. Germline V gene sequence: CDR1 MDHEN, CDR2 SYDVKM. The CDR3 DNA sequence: TGTGCCAGCAGTCGGGACAACTCGAACACTGAAGCTTTCTTT. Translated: CASSRDNSNTEAFF.

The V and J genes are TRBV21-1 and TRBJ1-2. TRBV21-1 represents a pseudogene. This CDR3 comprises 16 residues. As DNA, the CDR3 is TGTGCCAGCAGCAAACATAAGGGGCAGGGGAGGGATGGCTACACCTTC. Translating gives CASSKHKGQGRDGYTF.

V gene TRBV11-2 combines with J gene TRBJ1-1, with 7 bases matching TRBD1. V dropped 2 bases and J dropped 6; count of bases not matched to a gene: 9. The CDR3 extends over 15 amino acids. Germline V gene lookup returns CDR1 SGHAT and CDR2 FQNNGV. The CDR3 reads CASSLQQGPTAEAFF. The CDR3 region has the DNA TGTGCCAGCAGCTTACAACAGGGGCCGACGGCTGAAGCTTTCTTT.